This is a list of T cell receptor beta chains from one sample in a study of human T cells and chemical hapten exposure. TCRdb used MiXCR to reprocess the 5' RACE reads, holding one entry per CDR3 protein. The table includes 120,000 to 150,000 distinct CDR3 sequences, 4.1% detected once. All receptors come from a female donor in good health. Both conserved end residues are part of each CDR3. Fields, in order: V gene, CDR3 protein.

TRBV5-1 | CASSLGIAGGLTYTDTQYF
TRBV30 | CAWSGFSNQPQHF
TRBV29-1 | CSVGPRSSYNEQFF
TRBV20-1 | CSARDRRLGRYHEQYF
TRBV12-3/TRBV12-4 | CASSFRGPCGNTIYF
TRBV5-4 | CASSLGVREVFGGYTF
TRBV3-1 | CASSQDAPNIQYF
TRBV27 | CASAPLAGFETGHILAKNIQYF
TRBV3-1 | CASSQRYTEAFF
TRBV21-1 | CASSKGGMGTEETQYF
TRBV3-1 | CASSPGANVLTF
TRBV20-1 | CSARDAGRGQNQPQHF
TRBV5-6 | CASSLVGEDQPQHF